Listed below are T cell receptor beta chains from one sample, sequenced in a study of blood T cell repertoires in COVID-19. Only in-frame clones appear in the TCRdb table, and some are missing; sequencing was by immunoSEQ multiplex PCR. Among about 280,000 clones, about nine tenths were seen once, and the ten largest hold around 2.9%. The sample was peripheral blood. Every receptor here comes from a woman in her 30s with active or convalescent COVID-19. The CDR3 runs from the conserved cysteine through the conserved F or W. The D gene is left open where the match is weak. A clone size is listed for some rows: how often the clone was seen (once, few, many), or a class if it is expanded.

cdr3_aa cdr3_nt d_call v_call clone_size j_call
CASSLNRSPNREIDTEAFF TGTGCCAGTAGTCTCAACCGATCCCCCAACCGGGAAATAGACACTGAAGCTTTCTTT - TRBV19 - TRBJ1-1
CASSLTGKNLSNQPQHF TGCGCCAGCAGCCTGACAGGGAAGAACCTTAGCAATCAGCCCCAGCATTTT TRBD1 TRBV5-1 - TRBJ1-5
CASSFFRGGLDSNQPQHF TGTGCCAGCAGCTTCTTTCGGGGGGGGCTCGACAGCAATCAGCCCCAGCATTTT - TRBV7-9 - TRBJ1-5
CASGQGNTEAFF TGCGCCAGCGGACAGGGGAACACTGAAGCTTTCTTT TRBD1 TRBV5-1 - TRBJ1-1
CASSSGGARVEQYF TGTGCCAGTAGTAGCGGGGGGGCCAGAGTCGAGCAGTACTTC TRBD2 TRBV19 once TRBJ2-7
CASSPLTGGNEQFF TGTGCCAGCAGTCCCCTCACAGGGGGGAATGAGCAGTTCTTC TRBD1 TRBV27 - TRBJ2-1
CASSPFPAGPYEQYF TGTGCCAGCAGCCCCTTCCCAGCGGGCCCTTACGAGCAGTACTTC - TRBV4-2 - TRBJ2-7
CASSFGAQETQYF TGCGCCAGCAGCTTTGGGGCCCAAGAGACCCAGTACTTC - TRBV5-1 - TRBJ2-5
CASSIKRGYTEAFF TGTGCCAGTAGTATCAAGCGGGGGTATACTGAAGCTTTCTTT - TRBV19 - TRBJ1-1
CASSRTEKNEQYF TGTGCCAGCAGTAGGACAGAGAAAAACGAGCAGTACTTC - TRBV6-5 - TRBJ2-7
CASSEGQGVDDEQYF TGTGCCAGCAGTGAAGGGCAGGGGGTTGATGACGAGCAGTACTTC TRBD1 TRBV6-4 - TRBJ2-7
CASSVDVVAGTDTQYF TGTGCCAGCAGCGTCGACGTGGTAGCGGGCACAGATACGCAGTATTTT - TRBV5-4 - TRBJ2-3
CSVEEQAETQYF TGCAGCGTTGAAGAGCAGGCGGAGACCCAGTACTTC - TRBV29-1 few TRBJ2-5
CASSPRGRGGRETQYF TGTGCCAGCAGCCCACGTGGGCGGGGGGGCCGAGAGACCCAGTACTTC TRBD2 TRBV3-1/TRBV3-2 - TRBJ2-5
CASSSGEDTQYF TGTGCCAGCAGCTCGGGGGAAGATACGCAGTATTTT - TRBV11-3 - TRBJ2-3
CASSSIITLRYNEQFF TGTGCCAGCAGTTCCATCATAACACTACGGTACAATGAGCAGTTCTTC - TRBV28 - TRBJ2-1
CASSLRSTSTDTQYF TGTGCCAGCAGCCTGAGAAGTACTAGCACAGATACGCAGTATTTT - TRBV9 - TRBJ2-3
CASSQNREPGELFF TGCGCCAGCAGCCAAAACCGGGAGCCCGGGGAGCTGTTTTTT - TRBV4-3 - TRBJ2-2
CASSHRGEQYF TGTGCCAGCAGTCACAGGGGTGAGCAGTACTTC TRBD1 TRBV28 - TRBJ2-7
CATRDRTVYEQYF TGTGCCACCCGGGACAGGACTGTCTACGAGCAGTACTTC TRBD1 TRBV19 - TRBJ2-7
CASSLARRETQYF TGTGCCAGCAGCTTAGCCCGTCGGGAGACCCAGTACTTC - TRBV7-2 once TRBJ2-5
CASSSWDSWGYTF TGTGCCAGTAGTAGCTGGGACAGCTGGGGCTACACCTTC TRBD1 TRBV19 - TRBJ1-2
CASSQEGQGNYGYTF TGTGCCAGCTCACAAGAGGGACAGGGCAACTATGGCTACACCTTC TRBD1 TRBV6-4 - TRBJ1-2
CASSLADRAPRYEQYF TGTGCCAGCAGCTTGGCAGACAGGGCCCCACGCTACGAGCAGTACTTC TRBD1 TRBV5-4 - TRBJ2-7
CASSSSGGRTGELFF TGTGCCAGCAGCAGTAGCGGGGGTCGCACCGGGGAGCTGTTTTTT TRBD2 TRBV5-4 - TRBJ2-2
CASSQARGETQYF TGCGCCAGCAGCCAAGCAAGGGGTGAGACCCAGTACTTC - TRBV4-3 - TRBJ2-5
CASSLVVGGEAFF TGTGCCAGCAGCTTAGTAGTCGGGGGTGAAGCTTTCTTT - TRBV7-8 - TRBJ1-1
CASSLTSGNEQFF TGCGCCAGCAGCTTGACTAGTGGCAATGAGCAGTTCTTC - TRBV5-1 once TRBJ2-1
CASSLVKQGAGELFF TGCGCCAGCAGCTTGGTAAAACAGGGGGCCGGGGAGCTGTTTTTT TRBD1 TRBV5-1 - TRBJ2-2
CASSPPGAKNIQYF TGTGCCAGCTCACCACCCGGAGCCAAAAACATTCAGTACTTC - TRBV18 - TRBJ2-4
CASSLTSATYNEQFF TGTGCCAGCAGTCTCACTAGCGCAACCTACAATGAGCAGTTCTTC TRBD2 TRBV6-5 once TRBJ2-1
CASSPNSQETQYF TGTGCCAGCAGCCCTAACTCGCAAGAGACCCAGTACTTC - TRBV6-4 - TRBJ2-5
CASSLFADNTGELFF TGTGCCAGCAGTTTATTCGCAGATAACACCGGGGAGCTGTTTTTT - TRBV27 - TRBJ2-2
CASSYSLASYGYTF TGTGCCAGCAGTTACTCGTTGGCTTCCTATGGCTACACCTTC - TRBV6-6 - TRBJ1-2
CASSIMGQSSYEQYF TGTGCCAGCAGTATAATGGGACAGAGCTCCTACGAGCAGTACTTC TRBD1 TRBV27 - TRBJ2-7
CASSEEQGNGDTQYF TGTGCCAGCAGTGAGGAACAGGGTAATGGGGATACGCAGTATTTT - TRBV6-4 - TRBJ2-3
CASSATGVPDTQYF TGTGCCAGCTCAGCGACAGGGGTCCCAGATACGCAGTATTTT TRBD1 TRBV18 - TRBJ2-3
CASSFGARSPLHF TGTGCCAGCAGTTTTGGGGCACGGTCACCCCTCCACTTT - TRBV12-3/TRBV12-4 - TRBJ1-6
CASSVGGQETQYF TGTGCCAGCAGCGTAGGAGGTCAGGAGACCCAGTACTTC - TRBV9 once TRBJ2-5
CASSSRGGQGVLYTF TGTGCCAGCAGCTCCCGGGGGGGACAGGGGGTTCTCTACACCTTC TRBD1 TRBV7-2 - TRBJ1-2
CASSVAGDTSTDTQYF TGTGCCAGCAGCGTAGCCGGGGACACGAGCACAGATACGCAGTATTTT - TRBV9 - TRBJ2-3
CASSPHRGVAYEQYF TGTGCCAGCAGTCCCCACAGGGGCGTCGCCTACGAGCAGTACTTC TRBD1 TRBV6-6 few TRBJ2-7
CASSSSLAGWEETQYF TGTGCCAGCAGCTCCTCACTAGCGGGGTGGGAAGAGACCCAGTACTTC TRBD2 TRBV5-4 once TRBJ2-5
CASSVFDSRPGNTIYF TGTGCCAGCAGCGTCTTCGACAGTAGACCTGGAAACACCATATATTTT - TRBV9 - TRBJ1-3
CATETPSGGADTQYF TGTGCCACCGAAACCCCTAGCGGGGGGGCCGATACGCAGTATTTT TRBD2 TRBV2 - TRBJ2-3
CASSTAGVRSYEQYF TGTGCCAGCAGCACCGCAGGGGTTCGGTCCTACGAGCAGTACTTC - TRBV7-2 - TRBJ2-7
CASSEGESGNTIYF TGCGCCAGCAGTGAAGGGGAATCTGGAAACACCATATATTTT - TRBV5-1 few TRBJ1-3
CASSLIRGHNTGELFF TGTGCCAGCAGCCTAATCAGGGGGCATAACACCGGGGAGCTGTTTTTT TRBD1 TRBV5-8 - TRBJ2-2
CATSRDSGQGTTEAFF TGTGCCACCAGCAGAGATTCGGGACAGGGCACCACTGAAGCTTTCTTT TRBD1 TRBV15 - TRBJ1-1